The 20 T cell receptor beta chains presented below share a single source sample, sequenced in a study of T and B cells in COVID-19 patients. Multiplex PCR with BIOMED2 TRB-A/B primer pools amplified TRB rearrangements. TCRdb fed the multiplex PCR reads into MiXCR, producing one record per CDR3 protein. The table has 13,000 to 15,000 distinct CDR3 sequences, 28% seen once. Each TRB amplification used roughly 220-550 ng of genomic DNA from blood. Sequenced sample: blood. The receptors derive from a human donor who had recovered from COVID-19.

This clonotype was seen repeatedly, ten times or more. The gene calls are TRBV5-4 and TRBJ2-7; D is possibly TRBD1 (6 bases). The CDR3 has 14 residues. Per the germline V gene, CDR1 is SGHNT and CDR2 is YYREEE (reference sequence). The V end lost 3 bases, the J end lost 1 base, and 11 bases lay between the germline ends. For the CDR3, the DNA is TGTGCCAGCAGCTCCATACAGGGTTCCTACGAGCAGTACTTC. As protein: CASSSIQGSYEQYF.

The rearrangement links TRBV11-2 to TRBJ2-1, with TRBD1 matching 9 bases. Per the germline V gene, CDR1 is SGHAT and CDR2 is FQNNGV. The CDR3 runs to 14 residues. V gave up 4 bases and J gave up 7 bases; unmatched junction bases: 5. DNA for the CDR3: TGTGCCAGCAGCTCTGGGACAGGGAGGAATGAGCAGTTCTTC. Its protein is CASSSGTGRNEQFF.

This clonotype was seen a few times. The chain uses TRBV7-9 and TRBJ2-2; 13 nucleotides line up with TRBD2. From germline, CDR1 is SEHNR and CDR2 FQNEAQ (reference sequence). The CDR3 totals 19 residues. V lost 4 bases and J lost 7; bases outside the gene matches: 15. In nucleotides, the CDR3 is TGTGCCAGCAGCTCGTACTCCGCGACTAGCGGGGGGCCCGGCGGGGAGCTGTTTTTT. Translation: CASSSYSATSGGPGGELFF.

The chain combines TRBV18 with TRBJ1-2; D is possibly TRBD1 (6 bases). The germline gives CDR1 KGHSH, CDR2 LQKENI. The V and J ends lost 6 bases and 5 bases respectively, with 19 bases between them. The CDR3 consists of 15 residues. CDR3 amino acids: CASSSKGETLYGYTF. Written as DNA, the CDR3 is TGTGCCAGCTCTTCCAAGGGGGAGACCCTTTATGGCTACACCTTC.

The chain couples TRBV12-3 or TRBV12-4 to TRBJ2-1; 8 bases are shared with TRBD2. The CDR3 runs 15 residues. With V trimmed by 6 bases and J by 0 bases, 4 bases remained unmatched. Here the CDR3 DNA reads TGTGCCAGCAGCACTAGCGGCAGCTCCTACAATGAGCAGTTCTTC. Amino acids: CASSTSGSSYNEQFF.

This clonotype is medium-sized. This chain joins TRBV5-6 and TRBJ2-1; D is unclear. Trimming stripped 0 bases from V and 8 bases from J, with 12 bases between. This CDR3 is 14 amino acids long. Germline loops: CDR1 SGHDT, CDR2 YYEEEE. CDR3 sequence (DNA): TGTGCCAGCAGCTTGGGGTTCCCCTGGGATGAGCAGTTCTTC. Translated: CASSLGFPWDEQFF.

This clonotype has a count of ten or more. This chain joins TRBV27 and TRBJ1-6; perhaps TRBD1 as D (5 bases). The CDR3 is 13 amino acids. Germline V gene sequence: CDR1 MNHEY, CDR2 SMNVEV (reference sequence). V shed 8 bases and J shed 10 bases, with 15 bases lying between them. CDR3 sequence (DNA): TGTGCCAGCCGGGGTGGGGGTGGCTCACCCCTCCACTTT. Translating it yields CASRGGGGSPLHF.

Sample share makes this clonotype medium-sized. This chain links TRBV15 with TRBJ2-3; TRBD1 matches 7 bases. V lost 4 bases to trimming and J lost 9 bases; unmatched junction nucleotides: 10. This CDR3 has 14 amino acids. Germline values: CDR1 LNHNV, CDR2 YYDKDF (reference sequence). In DNA, the CDR3 is TGTGCCACCAGCACCCGTACCACAGGGGACACGCAGTATTTT. The encoded protein is CATSTRTTGDTQYF.

This clonotype appeared once. J is TRBJ1-6 and V is TRBV12-3 or TRBV12-4, with D perhaps matching TRBD1 (5 bases). The CDR3 spans 13 residues. Between the trimmed V and J ends, which lost 6 bases and 13 bases, there was a span of 16 bases. CDR3 DNA sequence: TGTGCCAGCAGGCGGGATCCCCGGGGGCCCCTCCACTTT. Protein product: CASRRDPRGPLHF.

The chain combines TRBV18 with TRBJ1-5, with unresolved D. This CDR3 is 13 amino acids long. In germline, CDR1 is KGHSH, CDR2 LQKENI. V lost 9 bases to trimming and J lost 5 bases, with 14 bases between them. The CDR3 loop is CASLKDRDQPQHF. CDR3 nucleotide sequence: TGTGCCAGTCTAAAGGACCGCGATCAGCCCCAGCATTTT.

As regards this clonotype: The junction departs from the called germline gene at one end, perhaps through a read error. The chain recombines TRBV27 with TRBJ2-7, with a tentative D call TRBD2 (6 bases). The CDR3 consists of 14 residues. Germline V gene sequence: CDR1 MNHEY, CDR2 SMNVEV (reference sequence). CDR3 nucleotides: TGCGCCAGCAGTCGAACCCTAGCGTCCCACGAGCAGTACTTC. Translating gives CASSRTLASHEQYF.

By share, this clonotype counts as medium-sized. This chain joins TRBV6-5 and TRBJ2-7; a weak D match, TRBD1 (6 bases). From germline, CDR1 is MNHEY and CDR2 SVGAGI. The CDR3 spans 12 residues. The V gene lost 8 bases and the J gene lost 0 bases, with 8 bases spanning the gap. In DNA, the CDR3 is TGTGCCAGCCGACAGGACTCCTACGAGCAGTACTTC. As protein: CASRQDSYEQYF.

This chain's CDR3 is CASRGQPNNYGYTF. CDR3 DNA: TGTGCCAGCAGGGGACAGCCCAATAACTATGGCTACACCTTC. V usage is TRBV5-4 and J usage is TRBJ1-2; 7 bases match TRBD1. J lost 1 base, V lost 5 bases, and 5 bases had no gene match. CDR3 length: 14 residues. Germline assignment: CDR1 SGHNT and CDR2 YYREEE (reference sequence).

This clonotype is categorized as medium-sized. The chain employs TRBV11-1 and TRBJ2-7; 7 nucleotides align to TRBD2. CDR1 SGHAT and CDR2 FQDESV come from the germline V gene (reference sequence). The CDR3 totals 15 residues. V lost 8 bases, J lost 3 bases, and 13 bases stayed unmatched. As DNA, the CDR3 is TGTGCCAGCGCATCTACCACGGGACTACTCTACGAGCAGTACTTC. This encodes CASASTTGLLYEQYF. The full variable domain, completed using reference TRBV11-1 and TRBJ2-7, is EAEVAQSPRYKITEKSQAVAFWCDPISGHATLYWYRQILGQGPELLVQFQDESVVDDSQLPKDRFSAERLKGVDSTLKIQPAELGDSAMYLCASASTTGLLYEQYFGPGTRLTVT.

This sequence joins TRBV7-4 and TRBJ1-4, with D possibly being TRBD1 (5 bases). Germline CDR1 reads SGHVT; CDR2 reads SQSDAQ. The CDR3 consists of 15 residues. Trimming took 6 bases from V and 5 from J, leaving 16 bases between them. The CDR3 reads CASRPWGLLNEKLFF. The CDR3 coding sequence is TGTGCCAGCAGGCCTTGGGGACTCTTAAATGAAAAACTGTTTTTT.

With regard to this clonotype: A much larger clone lies a single base off, so this may be a read error. V gene TRBV6-5 combines with J gene TRBJ1-5; the D gene is possibly TRBD1 (5 bases). Trimming left V 8 bases short and J 4 bases short, with 18 bases between. The CDR3 runs to 15 residues. The V gene's germline CDR1 is MNHEY and CDR2 SVGAGI. In DNA form, the CDR3 reads TGTGCCAGCGGTATGGGACGAGATGGGAATCAGCCCCAGCATTTT. This codes for CASGMGRDGNQPQHF.

V gene TRBV20-1 combines with J gene TRBJ2-1; 9 nucleotides agree with TRBD2. CDR3 length: 15 residues. Germline V lookup: CDR1 DFQATT, CDR2 SNEGSKA (reference sequence). J was trimmed by 5 bases and V by 6 bases; bases with no gene match: 11. The CDR3 here is CSAPRGGLANNEQFF. DNA for the CDR3: TGCAGTGCCCCGCGGGGGGGACTTGCGAACAATGAGCAGTTCTTC.

This rearrangement joins TRBV29-1 to TRBJ2-3; TRBD2 matches at 11 bases. J lost 4 bases, V lost 7 bases, and 10 bases had no gene match. The CDR3 covers 15 residues. CDR1 is SQVTM and CDR2 is ANQGSEA in the germline V gene. This chain's CDR3 is CSAQLLAGASDTQYF. In nucleotides, the CDR3 is TGCAGCGCCCAACTACTAGCGGGAGCGTCAGATACGCAGTATTTT.

The V and J genes are TRBV14 and TRBJ2-5; D not certain. The CDR3 spans 14 residues. The ends were cut back, 1 base at V and 4 bases at J, with 10 bases in the middle. CDR1 is SGHDN and CDR2 is FVKESK in the germline V gene. The CDR3 loop reads CASSQVVGRETQYF. The CDR3 region has the DNA TGTGCCAGCAGCCAAGTTGTCGGACGAGAGACCCAGTACTTC.

As concerns this clonotype: Being one base from a much bigger clone, this may be a read error. V is TRBV6-5 and J is TRBJ1-6; no clear D. The germline CDR1 and CDR2 sequences are MNHEY and SVGAGI. The CDR3 totals 14 residues. As DNA, the CDR3 is TGTGCCAGCAGTTACTCGGATCGGAGTTCATCCCTCCACTTT. Protein sequence: CASSYSDRSSSLHF.